This TCR beta chain came from a study of CD8+CD57+ T cells in acquired aplastic anemia. This clonotype came up a few times. CDR1 is KGHSH and CDR2 is LQKENI in the germline V gene. V shed 6 bases, J shed 2 bases, and the junction held 8 bases outside the gene matches. CDR3 length: 15 amino acids. The template used for profiling TCR beta VDJ and CDR3 was genomic DNA. TCRdb independently ran MiXCR on the reads; one entry per CDR3 protein. The table lists 150,000 to 200,000 distinct CDR3 sequences, about 48% of them singletons. The sequencing input was sorted CD4+, CD8+, or CD8+CD57+ T cells (not recorded which) from PBMCs. The J gene is TRBJ2-7, the V gene TRBV18; 9 bases are shared with TRBD1. The origin of this receptor is a human donor in good health. The CDR3 is CASSQNRGLTYEQYF. The DNA of the CDR3 is TGTGCCAGCTCCCAAAACAGGGGGCTCACCTACGAGCAGTACTTC.